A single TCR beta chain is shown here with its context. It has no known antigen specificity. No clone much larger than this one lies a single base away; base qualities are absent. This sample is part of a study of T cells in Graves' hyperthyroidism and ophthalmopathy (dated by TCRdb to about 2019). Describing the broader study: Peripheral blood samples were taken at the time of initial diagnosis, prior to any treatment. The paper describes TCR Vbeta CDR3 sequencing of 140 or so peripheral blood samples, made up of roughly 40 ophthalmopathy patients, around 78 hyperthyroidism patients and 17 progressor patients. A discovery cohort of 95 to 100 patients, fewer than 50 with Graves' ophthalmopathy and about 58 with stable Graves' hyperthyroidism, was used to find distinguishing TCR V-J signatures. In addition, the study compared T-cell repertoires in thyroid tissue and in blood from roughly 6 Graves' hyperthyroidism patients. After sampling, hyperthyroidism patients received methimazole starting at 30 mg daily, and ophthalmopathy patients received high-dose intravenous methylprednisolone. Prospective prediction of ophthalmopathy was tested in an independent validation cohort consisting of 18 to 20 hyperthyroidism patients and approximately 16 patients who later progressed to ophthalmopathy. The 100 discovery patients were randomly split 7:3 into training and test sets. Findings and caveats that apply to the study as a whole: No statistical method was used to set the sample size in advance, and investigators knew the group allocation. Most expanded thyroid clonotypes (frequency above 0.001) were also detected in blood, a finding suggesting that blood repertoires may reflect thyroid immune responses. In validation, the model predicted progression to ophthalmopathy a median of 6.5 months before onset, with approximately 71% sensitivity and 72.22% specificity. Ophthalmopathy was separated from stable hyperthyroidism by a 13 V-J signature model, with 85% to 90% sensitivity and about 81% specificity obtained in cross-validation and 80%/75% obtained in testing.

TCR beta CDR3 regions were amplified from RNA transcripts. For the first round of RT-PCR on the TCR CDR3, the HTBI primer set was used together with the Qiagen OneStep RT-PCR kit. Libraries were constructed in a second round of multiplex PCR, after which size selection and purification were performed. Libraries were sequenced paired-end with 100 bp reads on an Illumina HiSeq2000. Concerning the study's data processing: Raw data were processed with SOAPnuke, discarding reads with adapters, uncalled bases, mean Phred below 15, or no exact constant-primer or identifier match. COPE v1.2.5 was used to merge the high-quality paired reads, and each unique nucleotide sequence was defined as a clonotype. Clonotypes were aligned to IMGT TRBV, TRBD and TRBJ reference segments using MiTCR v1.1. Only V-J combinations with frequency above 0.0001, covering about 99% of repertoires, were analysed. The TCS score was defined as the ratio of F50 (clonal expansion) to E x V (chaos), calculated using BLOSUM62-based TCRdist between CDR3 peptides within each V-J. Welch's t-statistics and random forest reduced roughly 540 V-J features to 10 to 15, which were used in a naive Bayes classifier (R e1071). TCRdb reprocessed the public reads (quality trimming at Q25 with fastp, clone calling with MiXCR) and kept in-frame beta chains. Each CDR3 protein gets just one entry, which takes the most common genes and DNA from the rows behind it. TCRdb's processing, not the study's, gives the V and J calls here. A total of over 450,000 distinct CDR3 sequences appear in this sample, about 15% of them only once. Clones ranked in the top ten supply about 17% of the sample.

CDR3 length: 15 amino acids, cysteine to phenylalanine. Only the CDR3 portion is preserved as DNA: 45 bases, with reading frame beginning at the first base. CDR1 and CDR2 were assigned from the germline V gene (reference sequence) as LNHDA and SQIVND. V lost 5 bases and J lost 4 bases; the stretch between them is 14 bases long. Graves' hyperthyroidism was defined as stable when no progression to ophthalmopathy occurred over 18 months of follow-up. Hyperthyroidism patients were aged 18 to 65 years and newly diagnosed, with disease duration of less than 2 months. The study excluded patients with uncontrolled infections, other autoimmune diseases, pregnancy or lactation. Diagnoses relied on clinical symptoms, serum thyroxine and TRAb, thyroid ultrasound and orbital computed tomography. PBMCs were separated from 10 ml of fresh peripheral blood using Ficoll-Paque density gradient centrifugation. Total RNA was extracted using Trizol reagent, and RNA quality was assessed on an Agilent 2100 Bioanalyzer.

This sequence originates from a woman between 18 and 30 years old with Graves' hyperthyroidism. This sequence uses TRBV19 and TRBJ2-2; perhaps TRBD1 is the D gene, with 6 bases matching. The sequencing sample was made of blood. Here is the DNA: TGTGCCAGTAGTGTCAACAGGGAGACCACCGGGGAGCTGTTTTTT. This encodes CASSVNRETTGELFF. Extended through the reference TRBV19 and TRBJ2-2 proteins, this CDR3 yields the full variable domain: DGGITQSPKYLFRKEGQNVTLSCEQNLNHDAMYWYRQDPGQGLRLIYYSQIVNDFQKGDIAEGYSVSREKKESFPLTVTSAQKNPTAFYLCASSVNRETTGELFFGEGSRLTVL.